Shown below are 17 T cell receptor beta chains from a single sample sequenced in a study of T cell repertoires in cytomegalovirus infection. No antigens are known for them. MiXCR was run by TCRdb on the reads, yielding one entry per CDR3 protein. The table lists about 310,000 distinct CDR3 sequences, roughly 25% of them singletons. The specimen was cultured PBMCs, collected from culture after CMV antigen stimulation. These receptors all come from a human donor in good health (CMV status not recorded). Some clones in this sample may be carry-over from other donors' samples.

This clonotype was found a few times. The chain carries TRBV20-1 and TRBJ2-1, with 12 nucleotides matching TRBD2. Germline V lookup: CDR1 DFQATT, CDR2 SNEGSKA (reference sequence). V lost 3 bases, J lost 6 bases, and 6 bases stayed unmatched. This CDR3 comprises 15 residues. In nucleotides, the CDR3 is TGCAGTGCTAGCACACTAGCGGGAGGCATCAATGAGCAGTTCTTC. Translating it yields CSASTLAGGINEQFF.

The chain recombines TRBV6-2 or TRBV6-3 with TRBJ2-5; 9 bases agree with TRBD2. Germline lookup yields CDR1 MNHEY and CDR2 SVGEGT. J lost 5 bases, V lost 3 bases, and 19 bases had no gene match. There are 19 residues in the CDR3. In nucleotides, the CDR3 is TGTGCCAGCAGTTATTTCCGGTCTTTTAAGCGGGAGGCCTATGAGACCCAGTACTTC. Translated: CASSYFRSFKREAYETQYF.

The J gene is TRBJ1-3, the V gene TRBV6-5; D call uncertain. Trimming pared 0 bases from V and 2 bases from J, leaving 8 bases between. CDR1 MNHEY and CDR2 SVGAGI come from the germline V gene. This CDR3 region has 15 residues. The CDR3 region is CASSYSLGPGNTIYF. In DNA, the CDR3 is TGTGCCAGCAGTTACTCTCTAGGGCCTGGAAACACCATATATTTT.

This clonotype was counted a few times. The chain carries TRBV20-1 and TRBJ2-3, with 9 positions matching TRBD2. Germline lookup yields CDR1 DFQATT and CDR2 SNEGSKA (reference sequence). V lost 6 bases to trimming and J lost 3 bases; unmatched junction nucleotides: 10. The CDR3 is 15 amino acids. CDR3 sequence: CSAPESGRSTDTQYF. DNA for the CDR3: TGCAGTGCCCCCGAAAGCGGGAGGTCAACAGATACGCAGTATTTT.

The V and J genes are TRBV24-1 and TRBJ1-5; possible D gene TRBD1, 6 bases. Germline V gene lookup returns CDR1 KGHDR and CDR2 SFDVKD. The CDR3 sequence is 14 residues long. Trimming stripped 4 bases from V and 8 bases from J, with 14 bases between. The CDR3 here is CATSERRQGKPQHF. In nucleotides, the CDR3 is TGTGCCACCAGTGAGAGGAGGCAGGGGAAGCCCCAGCATTTT.

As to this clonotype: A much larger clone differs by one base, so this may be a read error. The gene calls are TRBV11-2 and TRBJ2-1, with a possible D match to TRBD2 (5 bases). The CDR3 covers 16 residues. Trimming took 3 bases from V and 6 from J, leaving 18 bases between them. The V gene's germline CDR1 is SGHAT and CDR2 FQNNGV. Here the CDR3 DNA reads TGTGCCAGCAGCTTCACACAGAATAGCGCGGGCAATGAGCAGTTCTTC. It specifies CASSFTQNSAGNEQFF. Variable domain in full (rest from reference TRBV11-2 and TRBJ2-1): EAGVAQSPRYKIIEKRQSVAFWCNPISGHATLYWYQQILGQGPKLLIQFQNNGVVDDSQLPKDRFSAERLKGVDSTLKIQPAKLEDSAVYLCASSFTQNSAGNEQFFGPGTRLTVL.

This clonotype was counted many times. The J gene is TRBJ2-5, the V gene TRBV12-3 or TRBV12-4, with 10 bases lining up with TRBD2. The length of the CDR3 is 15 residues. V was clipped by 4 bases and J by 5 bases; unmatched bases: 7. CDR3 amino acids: CASSWQAGGLETQYF. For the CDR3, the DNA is TGTGCCAGCAGTTGGCAAGCGGGAGGGTTGGAGACCCAGTACTTC.

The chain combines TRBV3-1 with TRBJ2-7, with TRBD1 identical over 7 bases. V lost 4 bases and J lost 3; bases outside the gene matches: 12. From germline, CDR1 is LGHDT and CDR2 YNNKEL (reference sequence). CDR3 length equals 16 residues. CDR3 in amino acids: CASSPLGTAQGYEQYF. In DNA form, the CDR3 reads TGTGCCAGCAGCCCCCTCGGGACAGCCCAGGGCTACGAGCAGTACTTC.

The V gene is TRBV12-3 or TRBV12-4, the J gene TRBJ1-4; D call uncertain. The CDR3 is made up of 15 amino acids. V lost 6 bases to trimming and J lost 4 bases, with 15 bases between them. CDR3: CASRTERAYNEKLFF. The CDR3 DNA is TGTGCCAGCAGGACCGAGAGGGCCTATAATGAAAAACTGTTTTTT.

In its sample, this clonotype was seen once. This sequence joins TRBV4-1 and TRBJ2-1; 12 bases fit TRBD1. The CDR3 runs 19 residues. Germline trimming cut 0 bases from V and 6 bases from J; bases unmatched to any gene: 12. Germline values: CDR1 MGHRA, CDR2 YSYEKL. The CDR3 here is CASSQDRITSGQGANEQFF. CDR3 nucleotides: TGCGCCAGCAGCCAAGATCGCATCACCTCGGGACAGGGGGCCAATGAGCAGTTCTTC.

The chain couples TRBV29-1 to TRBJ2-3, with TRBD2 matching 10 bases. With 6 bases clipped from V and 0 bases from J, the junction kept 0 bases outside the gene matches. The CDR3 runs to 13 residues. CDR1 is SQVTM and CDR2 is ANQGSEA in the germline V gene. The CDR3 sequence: CSVGLASTDTQYF. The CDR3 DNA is TGCAGCGTGGGACTAGCGAGCACAGATACGCAGTATTTT.

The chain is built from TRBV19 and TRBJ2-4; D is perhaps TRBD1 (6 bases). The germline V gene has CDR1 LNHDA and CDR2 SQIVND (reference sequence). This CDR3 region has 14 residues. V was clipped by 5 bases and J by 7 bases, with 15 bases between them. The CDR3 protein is CASSLIQGPNIQYF. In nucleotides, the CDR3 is TGTGCCAGTAGTCTCATACAGGGTCCCAACATTCAGTACTTC.

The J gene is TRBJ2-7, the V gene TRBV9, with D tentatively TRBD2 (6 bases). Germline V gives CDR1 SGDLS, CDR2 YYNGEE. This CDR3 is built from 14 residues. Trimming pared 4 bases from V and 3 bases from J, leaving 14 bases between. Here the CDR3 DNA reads TGTGCCAGCAGCATCGAGGAGGGCGACTACGAGCAGTACTTC. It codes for CASSIEEGDYEQYF.

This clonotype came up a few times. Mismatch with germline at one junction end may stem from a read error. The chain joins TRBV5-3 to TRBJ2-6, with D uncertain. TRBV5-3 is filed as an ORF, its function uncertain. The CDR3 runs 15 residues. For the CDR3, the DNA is TGTGCCAGCAGCTCTTTTGGGTCTGGGGCCAACGTCCTGACTTTC. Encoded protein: CASSSFGSGANVLTF.

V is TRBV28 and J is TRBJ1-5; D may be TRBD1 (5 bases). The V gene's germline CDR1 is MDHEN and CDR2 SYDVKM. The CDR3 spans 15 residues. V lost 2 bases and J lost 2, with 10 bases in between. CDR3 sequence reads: CASSLEGFGNQPQHF. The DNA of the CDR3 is TGTGCCAGCAGTTTAGAGGGGTTTGGCAATCAGCCCCAGCATTTT.

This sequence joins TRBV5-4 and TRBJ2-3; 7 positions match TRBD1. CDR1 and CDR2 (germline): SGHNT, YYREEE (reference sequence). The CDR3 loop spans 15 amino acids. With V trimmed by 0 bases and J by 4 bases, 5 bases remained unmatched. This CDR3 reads CASSLEGAGADTQYF. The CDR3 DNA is TGTGCCAGCAGCTTGGAGGGGGCAGGGGCAGATACGCAGTATTTT.

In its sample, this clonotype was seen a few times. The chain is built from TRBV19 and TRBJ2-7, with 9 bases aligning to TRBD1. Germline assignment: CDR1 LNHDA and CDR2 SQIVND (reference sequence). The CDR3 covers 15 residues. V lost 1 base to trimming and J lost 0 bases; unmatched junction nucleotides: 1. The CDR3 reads CASSIAGQGSYEQYF. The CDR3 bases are TGTGCCAGTAGTATAGCGGGACAGGGCTCCTACGAGCAGTACTTC.